This T cell receptor (beta chain) is from a study of Ad26.COV2.S vaccination and SARS-CoV-2 variants. Study-level results: Similar non-spike TCR breadth was observed in recipients of vaccine and of placebo.

Profiling relied on immunoSEQ multiplex PCR, and the TCRdb table lists in-frame clones only, not all of them. In the table there are around 320,000 clones, roughly 84% of which are singletons. Treatment indicated: 15 to 20 received Ad26.COV2.S at low or high dose, single or two shots; a few received placebo; per-sample allocation not given. It was on day 63 after the first vaccine or placebo injection that samples were taken. Turning to this clone: What it recognizes is unknown.

With 7 bases removed from V and 7 bases from J, the gap between germline ends came to 17 bases. Germline loops: CDR1 GTSNPN, CDR2 SVGIG (reference sequence). CDR3 length equals 14 residues. The starting material was peripheral blood, obtained in a trial of Ad26.COV2.S vaccine versus placebo. This clonotype was obtained from a person aged 18-60 years who received the Ad26.COV2.S COVID-19 vaccine or a placebo. The chain joins TRBV30 to TRBJ1-6, with D perhaps matching TRBD1 (5 bases). As DNA, the CDR3 is TGTGCCTCCACCCCCCGGGGCGGGAATTCACCCCTCCACTTT. Its translation: CASTPRGGNSPLHF.